A selection of T cell receptor beta chains follows, all from one sample in a study of blood T cells in healthy people across ages. TCRdb re-called the 5' RACE reads with MiXCR, one entry per CDR3 protein. The sample records about 380,000 distinct CDR3 sequences, about half being singletons. The sequenced sample consisted of blood. All receptors derive from a man aged 55 to 70 in good health. The CDR3 runs from the conserved cysteine through the conserved F or W. The order of the fields is D gene, V gene, CDR3 length, CDR3 protein. A D gene is named only where the DNA matches it firmly.

TRBD1,TRBV28,13,CASRTRTGYEQYF
.,TRBV7-2,15,CASTRMVAGKETQYF
TRBD2,TRBV3-1,15,CASRNGRPGLNEQFF
TRBD2,TRBV29-1,13,CSVGGLAADTQYF
.,TRBV12-3/TRBV12-4,13,CASTLSGANVLTF
.,TRBV5-1,13,CAGSLGWTDTQYF
.,TRBV7-2,14,CASSDTSHTDTRYF
.,TRBV12-3/TRBV12-4,14,CASTSGGTRDEQFF
.,TRBV6-2/TRBV6-3,15,CASSYLRGPKSEQFF
TRBD2,TRBV27,16,CASSRLTSGRTDTQYF
.,TRBV12-3/TRBV12-4,12,CASSLLGYGLYF
TRBD1,TRBV7-2,13,CASSSNRGYEQYF
.,TRBV11-2,14,CASSLAGGKDTQYF
TRBD1,TRBV2,15,CASVRQGVGTDTQYF
.,TRBV7-2,16,CTSSFGRGMSTDTQYF
.,TRBV4-1,15,CASSQAPRGANVLTF
.,TRBV6-5,15,CASSYEAGASSGYTF
.,TRBV25-1,15,CASSEYSSSTDTQYF
.,TRBV11-2,15,CASSFRQGLNTEAFF
TRBD2,TRBV20-1,16,CSARQPGAGNGETQYF
.,TRBV5-8,14,CASSSEQGKYEQYF
.,TRBV3-1,14,CASSQARAAETQYF
.,TRBV28,15,CASTSAGLGGETQYF
.,TRBV5-8,13,CASSRDQRQPQHF
.,TRBV12-3/TRBV12-4,12,CASSPGLLTQYF
.,TRBV6-2/TRBV6-3,17,CASGIGTPSGSYNEQFF
TRBD1,TRBV6-2/TRBV6-3,13,CASTEGAKDTQYF
.,TRBV20-1,12,CSASLRGYEQYF
.,TRBV7-3,15,CASSPLGAGGDTQYF
.,TRBV20-1,13,CSANRGSQETQYF
.,TRBV28,14,CATTEGGGLGEQYF
.,TRBV5-4,15,CASSLVRGSYNEQFF